This T cell receptor (beta chain) was found in a study of blood T cells in healthy people across ages. This CDR3 has 13 amino acids. Trimming took 5 bases from V and 8 from J, leaving 12 bases between them. The germline CDR1 and CDR2 sequences are SEHNR and FQNEAQ (reference sequence). There are many counts of this clonotype. A second PCR of roughly 7 to 11 cycles used a sample-barcoded 5' primer and a J-beta primer mix. TCRdb ran MiXCR on the 5' RACE reads and lists one entry per CDR3 protein. The sample consists of more than 900,000 distinct CDR3 sequences, around 27% of them appearing once. This sample also belongs to another study, concerning T cells of mothers and their children.

Sequencing input: blood. This TCR was sampled from a girl aged 2 to 9 in good health. The chain links TRBV7-9 to TRBJ1-4; no reliable D call. CDR3 region: CASSPPGSEKLFF. The CDR3 bases are TGTGCCAGCAGCCCGCCGGGGTCGGAAAAACTGTTTTTT.